The T cell receptor (beta chain) described here comes from a study of blood T cells in healthy people across ages. Combining a sample-barcoded 5' primer with a J-beta primer mix, a second PCR ran for 7 to 11 cycles. TCRdb passed the 5' RACE reads through MiXCR, listing each CDR3 protein once. The sample contains over 1,500,000 distinct CDR3 sequences, around 42% of which appear only once. With 2 bases removed from V and 13 bases from J, the gap between germline ends came to 24 bases. CDR1 MNHEY and CDR2 SVGEGT come from the germline V gene. The CDR3 is 16 amino acids. The sequencing input was blood. The TCR sequence derives from a human donor in good health. V usage is TRBV6-2 or TRBV6-3 and J usage is TRBJ2-4, with TRBD1 as a possible D gene (6 bases). This CDR3 reads CASSYHPGQTYNEQYF. DNA of the CDR3: TGTGCCAGCAGTTACCATCCCGGACAGACATACAATGAGCAGTACTTC.